Reported below is one T cell receptor (beta chain). The antigen is undetermined. This record belongs to a study of T cell responses to AZD1222 COVID-19 vaccine. Study-level findings and limits: Spike was spanned by vaccine-associated CD4 TCRs, which were dominant at 160-218 and 743-854. Unmutated variant regions reportedly attract nearly half of all spike-specific TCRs. The donors showed a predominance of white British ancestry and of females, with possible underestimation of clonal diversity.

Libraries were prepared by immunoSEQ multiplex PCR; TCRdb keeps only in-frame clonotypes and omits some of them. The sample has some 110,000 clones; approximately 90% are singletons. The length of the CDR3 is 14 residues. Germline values: CDR1 LNHDA, CDR2 SQIVND (reference sequence). Trimming took 3 bases from V and 7 from J; bases not matched to a gene: 7. The input for sequencing was peripheral blood, taken on day 0 of AZD1222 vaccination. This clonotype originated in an adult in good health. This chain connects TRBV19 to TRBJ2-7, with TRBD1 matching 9 bases. CDR3 sequence reads: CASSIMGQGHEQYF. The CDR3 DNA reads as TGTGCCAGTAGTATTATGGGACAGGGCCATGAGCAGTACTTC. The full variable domain, in which reference TRBV19 and TRBJ2-7 provide the parts outside the CDR3, is DGGITQSPKYLFRKEGQNVTLSCEQNLNHDAMYWYRQDPGQGLRLIYYSQIVNDFQKGDIAEGYSVSREKKESFPLTVTSAQKNPTAFYLCASSIMGQGHEQYFGPGTRLTVT.